A selection of T cell receptor beta chains follows, all from one sample in a study of PD-L1 blockade in urothelial cancer. Measured with immunoSEQ multiplex PCR; TCRdb has only the in-frame clones, and not every one. This sample yields 35,000 to 50,000 clones, of which around 84% are seen a single time; roughly 16% belongs to the top ten. Sample: PBMCs, taken around atezolizumab (anti-PD-L1) treatment. These receptor sequences come from a man aged 60 to 69 with urothelial cancer. Each CDR3 is given with its conserved first and last residue. A D gene is named only where the DNA matches it firmly. Not every row has a clone size; where given, it reads once, few, many or a size class.

d_gene	abundance	v_gene	j_gene	CDR3aa	CDR3nt
-	-	TRBV5-6	TRBJ1-5	CASSLASGVGNQPQHF	TGTGCCAGCAGCTTGGCCTCAGGGGTTGGCAATCAGCCCCAGCATTTT
-	-	TRBV9	TRBJ2-5	CASSVGAVQETQYF	TGTGCCAGCAGCGTGGGGGCGGTCCAAGAGACCCAGTACTTC
TRBD1	-	TRBV7-9	TRBJ2-7	CASSSGQDTYEQYF	TGTGCCAGCAGCTCGGGACAGGATACCTACGAGCAGTACTTC
TRBD2	once	TRBV7-6	TRBJ2-1	CASSFGREGHNEQFF	TGTGCCAGCAGCTTCGGGCGGGAGGGCCACAATGAGCAGTTCTTC
-	-	TRBV28	TRBJ1-5	CASSPGGVSWPQHF	TGTGCCAGCAGCCCGGGGGGGGTGTCATGGCCCCAGCATTTT
-	-	TRBV6-5	TRBJ1-6	CASRRKTDNSPLHF	TGTGCCAGCAGGCGGAAGACAGATAATTCACCCCTCCACTTT
-	few	TRBV7-9	TRBJ2-7	CASSSGPESGYEQYF	TGTGCCAGCAGCTCAGGCCCCGAATCCGGCTACGAGCAGTACTTC
-	few	TRBV19	TRBJ1-2	CASSDNPSGYTF	TGTGCCAGTTCTGACAATCCATCTGGCTACACCTTC
TRBD2	-	TRBV28	TRBJ2-5	CASSSQRDGETQYF	TGTGCCAGCAGTTCACAGCGGGATGGGGAGACCCAGTACTTC
-	few	TRBV2	TRBJ1-6	CASSESLDSNSPLHF	TGTGCCAGCAGTGAATCACTGGACAGCAATTCACCCCTCCACTTT
TRBD1	-	TRBV11-2	TRBJ2-5	CASSPGTGVVQETQYF	TGTGCCAGCAGCCCGGGGACAGGGGTCGTCCAAGAGACCCAGTACTTC
-	-	TRBV28	TRBJ1-2	CAIGRRVSESRGYTF	TGTGCCATAGGTAGGAGGGTCTCCGAAAGCCGGGGCTACACCTTC
-	-	TRBV2	TRBJ2-7	CASKDRDKNYEQYF	TGTGCCAGCAAGGACCGGGACAAGAACTACGAGCAGTACTTC
TRBD1	once	TRBV28	TRBJ2-5	CASSLIPGQGTGETQYF	TGTGCCAGCAGTTTGATTCCGGGACAGGGGACGGGAGAGACCCAGTACTTC
-	-	TRBV5-1	TRBJ1-2	CASSLGQGPYGYTF	TGCGCCAGCAGCTTGGGTCAGGGGCCATATGGCTACACCTTC
TRBD2	-	TRBV27	TRBJ2-1	CASSLMGLALLSYNEQFF	TGTGCCAGCAGTTTAATGGGACTAGCGTTACTCTCCTACAATGAGCAGTTCTTC
-	few	TRBV7-9	TRBJ1-5	CASSVSSNQPQHF	TGTGCCAGCAGCGTATCTAGCAATCAGCCCCAGCATTTT
-	-	TRBV10-2	TRBJ1-4	CASSEDGATNEKLFF	TGCGCCAGCAGTGAGGACGGAGCAACTAATGAAAAACTGTTTTTT
-	-	TRBV14	TRBJ1-2	CASSPLSQTFYGYTF	TGTGCCAGCAGCCCCTTATCACAGACCTTCTATGGCTACACCTTC
-	-	TRBV2	TRBJ2-4	CASSPGVTGRLLNIQYF	TGTGCCAGCAGTCCTGGGGTAACAGGGCGCTTATTAAACATTCAGTACTTC
TRBD1	-	TRBV6-1	TRBJ1-4	CASSESTGVGTNEKLFF	TGTGCCAGCAGTGAATCAACAGGGGTAGGGACTAATGAAAAACTGTTTTTT
-	-	TRBV6-6	TRBJ1-5	CASSRTVNQPQHF	TGTGCCAGCAGTCGGACAGTCAATCAGCCCCAGCATTTT
-	-	TRBV5-1	TRBJ2-7	CASSGGTEVYEQYF	TGCGCCAGCAGCGGGGGGACAGAGGTATACGAGCAGTACTTC
-	once	TRBV7-9	TRBJ2-2	CASSSDQANTGELFF	TGTGCCAGCAGCTCAGACCAGGCGAACACCGGGGAGCTGTTTTTT
-	few	TRBV5-4	TRBJ2-1	CASSGGGTDEQFF	TGTGCCAGCAGCGGGGGCGGTACCGATGAGCAGTTCTTC
-	-	TRBV2	TRBJ2-4	CASSSGNRVNIQYF	TGTGCCAGCAGTTCCGGAAACAGGGTTAACATTCAGTACTTC
-	once	TRBV20-1	TRBJ1-1	CRATVNTEAFF	TGCAGGGCGACAGTAAACACTGAAGCTTTCTTT
TRBD1	-	TRBV19	TRBJ2-2	CATGGNTGELFF	TGTGCCACAGGGGGGAACACCGGGGAGCTGTTTTTT
-	few	TRBV4-1	TRBJ2-7	CASSQEGRLGEQYF	TGCGCCAGCAGCCAAGAAGGCAGGTTGGGCGAGCAGTACTTC
TRBD1	once	TRBV5-1	TRBJ2-7	CASSLTQGSYEQYF	TGCGCCAGCAGCTTGACACAGGGGTCCTACGAGCAGTACTTC
-	-	TRBV30	TRBJ1-2	CAWSVSTSILGYTF	TGTGCCTGGAGTGTCTCAACCTCCATACTTGGCTACACCTTC
-	-	TRBV2	TRBJ1-6	CATTTGSYSPLHF	TGTGCCACTACGACGGGAAGCTATTCACCCCTCCACTTT
-	-	TRBV18	TRBJ1-6	CASSPEGLSSPLHF	TGTGCCAGCTCACCAGAGGGTCTAAGTTCACCCCTCCACTTT
-	few	TRBV4-2	TRBJ1-4	CASSQDWGPPAGSVATNEKLFF	TGTGCCAGCAGCCAAGATTGGGGGCCCCCGGCAGGGAGCGTTGCAACTAATGAAAAACTGTTTTTT
TRBD2	-	TRBV2	TRBJ2-5	CASSEAFRGEETQYF	TGTGCCAGCAGTGAAGCGTTTCGGGGGGAAGAGACCCAGTACTTC